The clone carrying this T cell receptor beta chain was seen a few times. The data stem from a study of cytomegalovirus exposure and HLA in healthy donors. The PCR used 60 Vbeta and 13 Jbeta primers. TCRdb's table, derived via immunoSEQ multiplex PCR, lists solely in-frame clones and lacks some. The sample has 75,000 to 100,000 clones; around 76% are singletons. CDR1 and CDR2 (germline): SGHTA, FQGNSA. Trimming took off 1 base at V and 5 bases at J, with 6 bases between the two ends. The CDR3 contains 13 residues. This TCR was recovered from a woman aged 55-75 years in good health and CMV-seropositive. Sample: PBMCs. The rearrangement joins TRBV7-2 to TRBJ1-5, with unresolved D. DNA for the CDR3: TGTGCCAGCAGCTTAGGGCCTCATCAGCCCCAGCATTTT. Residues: CASSLGPHQPQHF.